This T cell receptor beta chain was profiled in a study of liver allograft versus peripheral blood T cells. Study overall: Graft-liver T cell receptor repertoires were compared against recipient peripheral blood repertoires.

The study's findings and limits: Within liver allografts, T cell receptor repertoires were reportedly different from those in peripheral blood.

MiXCR, applied by TCRdb to the reads, yields one record per CDR3 protein. Of more than 9,000 distinct CDR3 sequences listed, over 15% were seen once; the top ten hold less than 2%. CDR1 is GTSNPN, CDR2 SVGIG, per germline (reference sequence). CDR3 length: 15 residues. The V gene end was trimmed by 0 bases and the J gene end by 7 bases; junction bases not matched to a gene: 7. The sample holds a few counts of this clonotype. Its specificity is unknown. The chain employs TRBV30 and TRBJ2-3, with 10 bases fitting TRBD1. This receptor was taken from a human patient who had a liver transplant. Among the T cells, some may be from the graft donor. CDR3 bases: TGTGCCTGGAGTGTCGGGACAGGGGTTGTATATACGCAGTATTTT. Its protein product is CAWSVGTGVVYTQYF.